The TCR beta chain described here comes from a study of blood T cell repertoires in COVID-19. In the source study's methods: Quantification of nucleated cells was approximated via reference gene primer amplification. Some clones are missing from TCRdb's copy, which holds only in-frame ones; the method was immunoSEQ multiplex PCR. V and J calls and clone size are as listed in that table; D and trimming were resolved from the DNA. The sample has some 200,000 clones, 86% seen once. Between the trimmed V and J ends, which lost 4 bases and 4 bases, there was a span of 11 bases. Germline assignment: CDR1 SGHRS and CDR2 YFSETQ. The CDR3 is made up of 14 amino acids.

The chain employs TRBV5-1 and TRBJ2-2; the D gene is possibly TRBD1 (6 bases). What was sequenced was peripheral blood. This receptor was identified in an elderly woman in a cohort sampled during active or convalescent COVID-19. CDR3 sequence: CASSPTGSTGELFF. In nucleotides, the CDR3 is TGCGCCAGCAGCCCCACAGGGTCCACCGGGGAGCTGTTTTTT.